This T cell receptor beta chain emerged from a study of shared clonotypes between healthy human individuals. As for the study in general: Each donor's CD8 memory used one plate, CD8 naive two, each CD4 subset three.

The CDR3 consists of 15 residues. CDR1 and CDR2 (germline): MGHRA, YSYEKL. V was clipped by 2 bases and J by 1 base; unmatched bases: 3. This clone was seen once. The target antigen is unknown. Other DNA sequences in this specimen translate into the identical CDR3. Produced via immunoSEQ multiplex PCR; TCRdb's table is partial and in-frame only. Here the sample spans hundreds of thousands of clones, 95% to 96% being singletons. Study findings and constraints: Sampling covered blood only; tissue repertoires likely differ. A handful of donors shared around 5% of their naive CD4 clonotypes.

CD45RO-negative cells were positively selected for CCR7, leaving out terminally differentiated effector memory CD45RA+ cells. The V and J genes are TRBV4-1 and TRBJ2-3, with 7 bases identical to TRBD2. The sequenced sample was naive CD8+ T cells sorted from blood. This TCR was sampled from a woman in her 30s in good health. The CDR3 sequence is CASSQIAGGTDTQYF. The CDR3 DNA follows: TGCGCCAGCAGCCAAATCGCGGGAGGCACAGATACGCAGTATTTT.